This T cell receptor beta chain was captured by sequencing in a study of T cell repertoires in cytomegalovirus infection. Using its own MiXCR run on the reads, TCRdb lists one record per CDR3 protein. Among fewer than 250,000 distinct CDR3 sequences listed, over 9% were seen once. There are many counts of this clonotype. The receptor's source is a human donor in good health (CMV status not recorded). Some clones in this sample may be carry-over from other donors' samples. Sequences were obtained from PBMCs.

CDR3 nucleotides: TGTGCCAGCAGTTACGGGGAGGGGTTTTCACCCCTCCACTTT. It translates to CASSYGEGFSPLHF. This chain uses TRBV6-6 with TRBJ1-6, with D possibly TRBD1 on 5 matching bases. Per the germline V gene, CDR1 is MNHNY and CDR2 is SVGAGI (reference sequence). V lost 2 bases to trimming and J lost 9 bases, with 11 bases between them. The CDR3 sequence is 14 residues long.